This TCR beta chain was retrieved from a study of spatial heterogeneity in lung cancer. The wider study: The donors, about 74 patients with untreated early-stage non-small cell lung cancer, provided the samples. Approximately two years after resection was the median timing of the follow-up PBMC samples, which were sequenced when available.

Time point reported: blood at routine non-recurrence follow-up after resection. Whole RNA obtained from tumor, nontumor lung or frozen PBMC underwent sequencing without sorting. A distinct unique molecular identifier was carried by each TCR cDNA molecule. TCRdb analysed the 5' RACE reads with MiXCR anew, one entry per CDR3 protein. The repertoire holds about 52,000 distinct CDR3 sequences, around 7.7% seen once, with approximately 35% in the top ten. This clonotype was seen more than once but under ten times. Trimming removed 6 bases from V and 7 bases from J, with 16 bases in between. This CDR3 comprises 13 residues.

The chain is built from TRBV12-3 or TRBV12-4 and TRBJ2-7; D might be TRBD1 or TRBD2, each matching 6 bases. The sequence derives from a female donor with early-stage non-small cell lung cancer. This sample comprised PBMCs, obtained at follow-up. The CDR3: CASRSGAFREQYF. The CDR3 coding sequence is TGTGCCAGCAGATCGGGGGCCTTTAGGGAGCAGTACTTC.